These 7 T cell receptor beta chains share one sample of origin, sequenced in a study of shared clonotypes between healthy human individuals (dated by TCRdb to about 2020). The library was made by the immunoSEQ multiplex PCR assay. The source is immuneACCESS, and TCRdb retained only in-frame sequences with V and J called. Part of the clones is not carried over; for the studies checked, unresolved V genes explain less than half of this, and the remainder is unexplained. For this sample the table gives around 510,000 clones, of which approximately 95% were detected only once. Around 0.067% of the sample lies in the top ten. Material for sequencing was naive CD4+ T cells sorted from blood. The sample's cell subset or site label, decoded: CD45RA+ positively selected. The receptors were sampled from a woman in her 30s in good health.

This rearrangement joins TRBV2 to TRBJ2-5; D is perhaps TRBD2 (7 bases). V was pared by 6 bases and J by 1 base, with 9 bases between. The germline V gene has CDR1 SNHLY and CDR2 FYNNEI. This CDR3 contains 13 residues. The CDR3 sequence is CASRGGAQETQYF. CDR3 DNA: TGTGCCAGCAGAGGGGGGGCCCAAGAGACCCAGTACTTC.

The gene calls are TRBV5-1 and TRBJ2-7; D gene ambiguous. The CDR3 extends over 13 amino acids. V was cut by 8 bases and J by 5 bases, with 17 bases left in between. Germline CDR1 SGHRS, CDR2 YFSETQ. In DNA, the CDR3 is TGCGCCAGTAGTTCGACGCTGTTCCACGAGCAGTACTTC. Protein product: CASSSTLFHEQYF.

V gene TRBV28 combines with J gene TRBJ2-1, with unresolved D. Germline V gives CDR1 MDHEN, CDR2 SYDVKM. Trimming pared 8 bases from V and 10 bases from J, leaving 6 bases between. The CDR3 is made up of 9 amino acids. In DNA, the CDR3 is TGTGCCAGCGGCCACGAGCAGTTCTTC. It specifies CASGHEQFF.

This chain links TRBV18 with TRBJ1-1; D gene ambiguous. Trimming removed 3 bases from V and 2 bases from J, with 7 bases in between. The CDR3 is 13 residues long. Germline V gene sequence: CDR1 KGHSH, CDR2 LQKENI. This CDR3 is CASSPLVNTEAFF. The CDR3 bases are TGTGCCAGCTCACCCTTGGTTAACACTGAAGCTTTCTTT.

V and J are TRBV10-3 and TRBJ2-7; D is perhaps TRBD1 (6 bases). The length of the CDR3 is 12 residues. CDR1 is ENHRY, CDR2 SYGVKD, per germline. The ends were cut back, 4 bases at V and 6 bases at J, with 10 bases in the middle. The CDR3, as DNA: TGTGCCATCAGTGCTGGGGGCCCCGAGCAGTACTTC. This encodes CAISAGGPEQYF.

The chain has TRBV5-1 and TRBJ2-1, with TRBD2 identical over 9 bases. CDR1 SGHRS and CDR2 YFSETQ come from the germline V gene. The CDR3 extends over 16 amino acids. V gave up 2 bases and J gave up 0 bases; unmatched junction bases: 3. CDR3 region: CASSFLAGSSYNEQFF. The CDR3 DNA reads TGCGCCAGCAGCTTTCTAGCGGGGAGCTCCTACAATGAGCAGTTCTTC.

The chain joins TRBV6-1 to TRBJ1-1; maybe TRBD1 (6 bases). V was clipped by 8 bases and J by 1 base, with 17 bases between them. The CDR3 runs 15 residues. The germline gives CDR1 MNHNS, CDR2 SASEGT. The chain's CDR3 is CASGLGGGPNTEAFF. As DNA, the CDR3 is TGTGCCAGCGGTCTAGGGGGGGGTCCGAACACTGAAGCTTTCTTT.